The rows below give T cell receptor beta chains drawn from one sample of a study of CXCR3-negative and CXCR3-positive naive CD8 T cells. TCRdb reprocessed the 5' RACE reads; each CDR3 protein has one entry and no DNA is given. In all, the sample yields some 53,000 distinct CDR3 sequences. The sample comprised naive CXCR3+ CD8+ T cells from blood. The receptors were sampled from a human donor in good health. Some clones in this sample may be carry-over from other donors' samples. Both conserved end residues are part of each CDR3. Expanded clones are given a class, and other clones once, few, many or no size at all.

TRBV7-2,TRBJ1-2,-,CASSLDSRIANYGYTF
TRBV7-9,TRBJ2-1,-,CASSMDYFSSYNEQFF
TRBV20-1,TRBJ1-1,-,CSASPPGTASDMNTEAFF
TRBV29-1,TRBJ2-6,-,CSAVGSGANVLTF
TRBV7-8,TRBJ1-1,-,CASSFGTANTEAFF
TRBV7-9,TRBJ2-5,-,CASSPPKYQETQYF
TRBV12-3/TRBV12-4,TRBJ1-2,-,CASNGAGDGYTF
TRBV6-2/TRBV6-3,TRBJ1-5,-,CASTYGQSNQPQHF
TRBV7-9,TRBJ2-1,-,CASSLPTSYNEQFF
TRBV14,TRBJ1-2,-,CASSQDYRGYTF
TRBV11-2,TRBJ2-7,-,CASSLDLVPYEQYF
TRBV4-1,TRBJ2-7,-,CASSQSLGFYEQYF
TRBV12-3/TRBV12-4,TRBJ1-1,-,CASSFAGSGTEAFF
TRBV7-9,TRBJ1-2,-,CASSPSWAANYGYTF
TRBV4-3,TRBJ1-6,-,CASSQRQENSPLHF
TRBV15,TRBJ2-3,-,CATSRPGGRHGDTQYF
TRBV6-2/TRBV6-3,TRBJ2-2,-,CASGFWAGELFF
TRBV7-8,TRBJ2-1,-,CASSWSVSYNEQFF
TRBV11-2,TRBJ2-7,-,CASSPRLDAAREQYF
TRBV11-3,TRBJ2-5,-,CASSLESNPTQYF
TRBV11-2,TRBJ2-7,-,CASSFGTGGSEQYF
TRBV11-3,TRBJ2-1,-,CASSSDPSSSYNEQFF
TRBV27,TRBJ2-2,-,CASSLFSGNTGELFF
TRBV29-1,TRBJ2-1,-,CSDWDTLRAEQFF
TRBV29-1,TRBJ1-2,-,CSVVPVEANYGYTF
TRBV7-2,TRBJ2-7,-,CASSYGTGGHEQYF
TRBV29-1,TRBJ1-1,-,CSVDWTAIYTEAFF
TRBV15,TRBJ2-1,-,CATSVPYGIGNEQFF
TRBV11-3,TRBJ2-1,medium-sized,CASSLEGTGGAYIEQFF
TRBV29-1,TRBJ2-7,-,CSVYGSSYEQYF
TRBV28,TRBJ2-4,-,CASSLLVGGNIQYF
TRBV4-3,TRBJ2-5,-,CASSDRLEETQYF
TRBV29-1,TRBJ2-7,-,CSVEDQGEQYF
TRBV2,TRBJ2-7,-,CASSEGPGQYF
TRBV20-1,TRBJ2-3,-,CSARRGSDTQYF
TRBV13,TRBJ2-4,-,CASSSTLTKNIQYF
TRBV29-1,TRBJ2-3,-,CSVVSGGTDTQYF
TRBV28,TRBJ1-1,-,CASSPGPNTEAFF
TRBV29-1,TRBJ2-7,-,CSVSPRVAPSYEQYF
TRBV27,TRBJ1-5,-,CASSLTRNQPQHF
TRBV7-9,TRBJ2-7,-,CASSYGTSSYEQYF
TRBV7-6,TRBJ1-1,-,CASSPRTNTEAFF
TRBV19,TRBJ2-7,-,CAISDGVRSSYEQYF
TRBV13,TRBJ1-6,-,CASSGVIQALHF
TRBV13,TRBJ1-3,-,CASSFLGSGNTIYF
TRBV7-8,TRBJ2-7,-,CASSLATTGRFYEQYF
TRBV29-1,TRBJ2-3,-,CSGKRPSTDTQYF
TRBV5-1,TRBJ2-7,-,CASSLGERPYEQYF
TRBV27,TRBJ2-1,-,CANSPSDSFYNEQFF
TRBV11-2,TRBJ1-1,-,CASSLSRGRAGNTEAFF
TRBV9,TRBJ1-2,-,CASSVAEVMGYGYTF
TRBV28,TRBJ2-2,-,CASDQGAVGELFF
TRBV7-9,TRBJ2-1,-,CASSPQGPPGLEQFF
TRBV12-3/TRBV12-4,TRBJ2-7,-,CASKQEAFFSYEQYF
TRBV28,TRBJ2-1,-,CASITGLAGAEQFF